This TCR beta chain was documented in a study of shared clonotypes between healthy human individuals. Whole-study findings and limits: Generation probabilities of non-shared clonotypes were lower (relative to those shared by all four donors).

Germline V CDR1 and CDR2: ENHRY, SYGVKD. This CDR3 contains 14 residues. Trimming took 6 bases from V and 4 from J, leaving 13 bases between them. An assay was performed, and its level was deep. Data came from immunoSEQ multiplex PCR; TCRdb stores just in-frame clones and leaves some out. The sample has hundreds of thousands of clones; approximately 96% are singletons. Naivety among CD8 cells was defined by CD45RO negativity and positive CCR7 selection, thereby excluding terminally differentiated effector memory CD45RA+ cells. The study enrolled healthy HIV-negative adults without recent acute infections or vaccinations as donors. On this clone: Its antigen is undetermined.

Specimen: naive CD8+ T cells sorted from blood. J is TRBJ1-5 and V is TRBV10-3, with D perhaps matching TRBD1 (6 bases). The sequence was collected from a woman under 40 in good health. Here the CDR3 DNA reads TGTGCCATCAGGGAGGACAGTGAGAATCAGCCCCAGCATTTT. Its translation: CAIREDSENQPQHF.